This is a list of T cell receptor beta chains from one sample in a study of OX40 agonist ivuxolimab in advanced cancers. Only in-frame clones appear in the TCRdb table, and some are missing; sequencing was by immunoSEQ multiplex PCR. The sample includes approximately 72,000 clones, about 91% of them seen just once. The sample was CD4+ or CD8+ T cells sorted from blood, taken in a trial of the OX40 agonist ivuxolimab. Receptor source: an adult with an advanced solid tumor such as melanoma, head and neck, liver or kidney cancer. The CDR3 runs from the conserved cysteine through the conserved F or W. The order of the fields is clone size, V gene, D gene, J gene, CDR3 protein, CDR3 DNA. The D gene is left open where the match is weak. Size is omitted from some rows. Given values are once, few, many or a class for expanded clones.

.,TRBV19,TRBD1,TRBJ1-1,CASRLATGGTVNTEAFF,TGTGCCAGTAGACTTGCGACAGGGGGCACAGTGAACACTGAAGCTTTCTTT
.,TRBV6-5,.,TRBJ1-1,CASSGVVQNTEAFF,TGTGCCAGCAGCGGCGTCGTTCAGAACACTGAAGCTTTCTTT
.,TRBV5-1,TRBD1,TRBJ1-1,CASSSGQGLYTEAFF,TGCGCCAGCAGCTCGGGACAGGGCCTATACACTGAAGCTTTCTTT
once,TRBV11-1,TRBD1,TRBJ2-7,CASSSGPGQGASSTYEQYF,TGTGCCAGCAGCTCTGGACCGGGACAGGGGGCAAGCAGTACCTACGAGCAGTACTTC
.,TRBV5-4,TRBD2,TRBJ2-3,CASSPGTSGATDTQYF,TGTGCCAGCAGCCCCGGGACTAGCGGGGCGACAGATACGCAGTATTTT
.,TRBV2,.,TRBJ2-2,CASSRQLNTGELFF,TGTGCCAGCAGCCGACAGTTGAACACCGGGGAGCTGTTTTTT
once,TRBV30,.,TRBJ1-5,CARKDQVNNQPQHF,TGTGCCAGAAAAGACCAAGTGAACAATCAGCCCCAGCATTTT
.,TRBV18,.,TRBJ1-1,CASSLTVNTEAFF,TGTGCCAGCTCACTGACGGTGAACACTGAAGCTTTCTTT
.,TRBV6-6,.,TRBJ1-1,CASSYSGGANTEAFF,TGTGCCAGCAGTTACTCGGGCGGAGCGAACACTGAAGCTTTCTTT
.,TRBV20-1,.,TRBJ2-1,CSGKSEGEFF,TGCAGTGGAAAAAGTGAGGGGGAGTTCTTC
.,TRBV6-5,.,TRBJ2-2,CASGGDTGELFF,TGTGCCAGCGGCGGGGACACCGGGGAGCTGTTTTTT
.,TRBV5-5,TRBD1,TRBJ1-1,CASSSYDRVTEAFF,TGTGCCAGCAGCTCGTATGACAGGGTAACTGAAGCTTTCTTT
.,TRBV5-1,TRBD1,TRBJ1-1,CASSLAGTDLSTEAFF,TGCGCCAGCAGCTTGGCCGGGACAGACTTGAGCACTGAAGCTTTCTTT
.,TRBV15,.,TRBJ2-5,CATSRDPGVETQYF,TGTGCCACCAGCAGAGATCCAGGGGTTGAGACCCAGTACTTC
once,TRBV4-1,.,TRBJ1-5,CASSQDTGPFRAQHF,TGCGCCAGCAGCCAAGATACAGGCCCGTTTAGGGCCCAGCATTTT
.,TRBV5-4,TRBD2,TRBJ2-5,CASSISGTSVGETQYF,TGTGCCAGCAGCATCTCCGGGACTAGCGTTGGGGAGACCCAGTACTTC
.,TRBV11-1,TRBD1,TRBJ2-5,CASRRDSQFQETQYF,TGTGCCAGCAGACGGGACAGCCAGTTTCAAGAGACCCAGTACTTC
.,TRBV7-9,TRBD1,TRBJ1-1,CASSSPRVDRANTEAFF,TGTGCCAGCAGCTCACCAAGAGTAGACAGGGCGAACACTGAAGCTTTCTTT
.,TRBV25-1,.,TRBJ1-3,CASSENGYVTGAGNTIYF,TGTGCCAGCAGTGAAAATGGGTATGTCACAGGAGCTGGAAACACCATATATTTT
.,TRBV21-1,.,TRBJ2-4,CASSKTVDLAKNIQYF,TGTGCCAGCAGCAAAACCGTGGATTTAGCCAAAAACATTCAGTACTTC
few,TRBV30,.,TRBJ1-5,CAWSKGSNQPQHF,TGTGCCTGGAGTAAAGGAAGCAATCAGCCCCAGCATTTT
.,TRBV29-1,.,TRBJ1-2,CSVESVYGYTF,TGCAGCGTTGAATCGGTCTATGGCTACACCTTC
once,TRBV29-1,.,TRBJ2-2,CSVGGLGAGGELFF,TGCAGCGTTGGAGGTCTGGGGGCTGGCGGGGAGCTGTTTTTT
once,TRBV28,.,TRBJ2-7,CASSEARRYGGYEQYF,TGTGCCAGCAGTGAAGCACGGCGGTACGGGGGTTACGAGCAGTACTTC